The 13 T cell receptor beta chains below come from one sample, sequenced in a study of blood T cell repertoires in COVID-19. Measured with immunoSEQ multiplex PCR; TCRdb has only the in-frame clones, and not every one. The sample shows about 310,000 clones, around 91% of them seen only once. Material for sequencing was PBMCs or T cells enriched from blood (not recorded which). All receptors derive from a woman aged 18-29 years with acute COVID-19.

This chain uses TRBV3-1 (or the pseudogene TRBV3-2) with TRBJ2-4; TRBD2 aligns across 13 bases. V lost 1 base to trimming and J lost 9 bases; unmatched junction nucleotides: 6. The CDR3 loop spans 16 amino acids. Germline CDR1 LGHDT, CDR2 YNNKEL (reference sequence). The chain's CDR3 is CASSQGTSGSASIQYF. The CDR3 DNA reads as TGTGCCAGCAGCCAAGGGACTAGCGGGAGCGCGAGCATTCAGTACTTC.

The rearrangement joins TRBV5-1 to TRBJ2-3; 9 bases map to TRBD2. The junction had 12 bases not matched to a gene; V was cut back by 2 bases and J by 5 bases. Germline V lookup: CDR1 SGHRS, CDR2 YFSETQ. The CDR3 is made up of 17 amino acids. The CDR3 sequence is CASSFGVQRGAGDTQYF. The CDR3, as DNA: TGCGCCAGCAGCTTCGGGGTCCAGCGGGGGGCGGGAGATACGCAGTATTTT. The whole variable domain, remainder taken from reference TRBV5-1 and TRBJ2-3, is KAGVTQTPRYLIKTRGQQVTLSCSPISGHRSVSWYQQTPGQGLQFLFEYFSETQRNKGNFPGRFSGRQFSNSRSEMNVSTLELGDSALYLCASSFGVQRGAGDTQYFGPGTRLTVL.

With respect to this clone: At the DNA level, this CDR3 is encoded by other sequences in the same sample as well. This sequence joins TRBV6-5 and TRBJ1-2; weak D call: TRBD1 (5 bases). V lost 6 bases and J 1 base, leaving 9 bases between the germline ends. CDR3 size: 13 residues. Germline V gene sequence: CDR1 MNHEY, CDR2 SVGAGI. In DNA, the CDR3 is TGTGCCAGCAGAAGAGACAGTAACTATGGCTACACCTTC. Translating gives CASRRDSNYGYTF.

The CDR3 nucleotides read TGTGCCAGCAGTTACTTAATACTAGCGGGAGCCCCAGATACGCAGTATTTT. This sequence encodes CASSYLILAGAPDTQYF. The rearrangement uses TRBV6-2 or TRBV6-3 and TRBJ2-3; TRBD2 aligns across 11 bases. V shed 1 base, J shed 4 bases, and the junction held 7 bases outside the gene matches. The CDR3 extends over 17 amino acids. Germline CDR1 is MNHEY and CDR2 is SVGEGT.

The chain carries TRBV28 and TRBJ2-2; 7 bases are a match to TRBD1. The CDR3 spans 15 residues. The germline V gene has CDR1 MDHEN and CDR2 SYDVKM. With 3 bases clipped from V and 6 bases from J, the junction kept 7 bases outside the gene matches. The CDR3 region is CASSFSAGGSGELFF. DNA of the CDR3: TGTGCCAGCAGTTTTTCGGCAGGGGGATCCGGGGAGCTGTTTTTT.

The chain carries TRBV7-2 and TRBJ1-4, with D perhaps matching TRBD1 (6 bases). With 1 base removed from V and 8 bases from J, the gap between germline ends came to 8 bases. The CDR3 length is 13 residues. Germline V lookup: CDR1 SGHTA, CDR2 FQGNSA. The CDR3 protein is CASSLGRGEKLFF. The CDR3 DNA follows: TGTGCCAGCAGCTTAGGCAGGGGCGAAAAACTGTTTTTT.

The DNA of the CDR3 is TGTGCCAGCAGTGACGGTGGCAGCACAGATACGCAGTATTTT. Encoded protein: CASSDGGSTDTQYF. The J gene is TRBJ2-3, the V gene TRBV6-4; no firm D call. Germline values: CDR1 MRHNA, CDR2 SNTAGT. CDR3 length: 14 residues. Trimming took off 2 bases at V and 0 bases at J, with 6 bases between the two ends.

This clone was observed a handful of times. This CDR3 is CASSRFNQPQHF. CDR3 DNA sequence: TGTGCCAGCAGTCGTTTCAATCAGCCCCAGCATTTT. This sequence joins TRBV28 and TRBJ1-5; D is undetermined. Deletions cut 5 bases from V and 3 bases from J, with 5 bases between. The CDR3 covers 12 residues. Germline CDR1 reads MDHEN; CDR2 reads SYDVKM.

This sequence joins TRBV2 and TRBJ1-5; 8 bases fit TRBD1. The CDR3 totals 15 residues. Germline CDR1 reads SNHLY; CDR2 reads FYNNEI. V was clipped by 5 bases and J by 4 bases; unmatched bases: 7. The CDR3, as DNA: TGTGCCAGCAGTCGGACCACAGGGGGTAATCAGCCCCAGCATTTT. It codes for CASSRTTGGNQPQHF.

This clone was found a few times. This sequence joins TRBV11-3 and TRBJ1-4, with D unclear. Germline lookup yields CDR1 SGHNT and CDR2 YENEEA. V shed 2 bases and J shed 3 bases, with 10 bases lying between them. The CDR3 has 15 residues. The CDR3 loop is CASSLSRAPNEKLFF. DNA for the CDR3: TGTGCCAGCAGCTTAAGTCGAGCACCTAATGAAAAACTGTTTTTT. Complete variable domain (other parts from reference TRBV11-3 and TRBJ1-4): EAGVVQSPRYKIIEKKQPVAFWCNPISGHNTLYWYLQNLGQGPELLIRYENEEAVDDSQLPKDRFSAERLKGVDSTLKIQPAELGDSAVYLCASSLSRAPNEKLFFGSGTQLSVL.

The rearrangement uses TRBV9 and TRBJ2-2; no clear D gene. The CDR3 is 15 residues long. CDR1 is SGDLS and CDR2 is YYNGEE in the germline V gene. V was cut by 1 base and J by 3 bases, with 10 bases left in between. CDR3 sequence: CASSVRYSHTGELFF. CDR3 bases: TGTGCCAGCAGCGTACGCTACAGTCACACCGGGGAGCTGTTTTTT.

The gene calls are TRBV27 and TRBJ2-1; D gene uncertain. Per the germline V gene, CDR1 is MNHEY and CDR2 is SMNVEV (reference sequence). This CDR3 region has 15 residues. V was clipped by 2 bases and J by 0 bases, with 8 bases between them. The CDR3 nucleotides are TGTGCCAGCAGTTTAAGTGGGCTCTCCTACAATGAGCAGTTCTTC. Translating it yields CASSLSGLSYNEQFF.

J is TRBJ1-4 and V is TRBV9; no clear D gene. Per germline, CDR1 SGDLS and CDR2 YYNGEE. Trimming removed 3 bases from V and 3 bases from J, with 9 bases in between. CDR3 length equals 14 residues. CDR3 in amino acids: CASSAGAANEKLFF. Here the CDR3 DNA reads TGTGCCAGCAGCGCGGGAGCAGCTAATGAAAAACTGTTTTTT. Full variable domain (outside the CDR3, taken from reference TRBV9 and TRBJ1-4): DSGVTQTPKHLITATGQRVTLRCSPRSGDLSVYWYQQSLDQGLQFLIQYYNGEERAKGNILERFSAQQFPDLHSELNLSSLELGDSALYFCASSAGAANEKLFFGSGTQLSVL.